Listed here are 22 T cell receptor beta chains from one sample, sequenced in a study of T-cell memory formation after mild COVID-19. One entry per CDR3 protein results from TCRdb running MiXCR on the 5' RACE reads. The sample includes about 420,000 distinct CDR3 sequences, 23% of them seen just once. Sequencing input: PBMCs or a T cell subset sorted from them (not recorded which). These receptors were obtained from an adult woman who had mild COVID-19 (a few samples of this study predate the infection). Cell type and time point are not known.

Many counts were recorded for this clonotype. The rearrangement links TRBV12-3 or TRBV12-4 to TRBJ2-7; D remains unclear. The germline V and J ends were trimmed by 5 bases and 0 bases, with 8 bases remaining between them. This CDR3 has 13 amino acids. The CDR3 region has the DNA TGTGCCAGCAGTCGGACGGTCTCCTACGAGCAGTACTTC. Amino acid sequence: CASSRTVSYEQYF.

The genes are TRBV12-3 or TRBV12-4 and TRBJ1-3; D is unclear. The CDR3 is 15 amino acids. The V gene lost 4 bases and the J gene lost 1 base, with 11 bases spanning the gap. The CDR3 protein is CASSSPPRSGNTIYF. The CDR3 DNA is TGTGCCAGCAGTTCTCCACCCCGGTCTGGAAACACCATATATTTT.

The chain couples TRBV7-9 to TRBJ2-5, with 8 bases lining up with TRBD1. The germline V gene encodes CDR1 SEHNR and CDR2 FQNEAQ (reference sequence). V was pared by 7 bases and J by 2 bases, with 12 bases of the junction left unmatched. This CDR3 contains 16 residues. CDR3 sequence reads: CASTSYGQGRQETQYF. The DNA for the CDR3 is TGTGCCAGCACCAGCTACGGACAGGGTAGACAAGAGACCCAGTACTTC.

The chain uses TRBV5-5 and TRBJ2-7; D gene uncertain. Germline V CDR1 and CDR2: SGHKS, YYEKEE (reference sequence). CDR3 length equals 14 residues. V shed 1 base and J shed 2 bases, with 10 bases lying between them. CDR3 nucleotides: TGTGCCAGCAGCTTGACGGACGTCCCCTACGAGCAGTACTTC. It yields the protein CASSLTDVPYEQYF.

This clonotype was found a few times. The chain joins TRBV28 to TRBJ2-7; 10 positions match TRBD2. CDR3 length: 15 amino acids. V was pared by 5 bases and J by 2 bases, with 6 bases of the junction left unmatched. CDR1 is MDHEN, CDR2 SYDVKM, per germline. The CDR3 nucleotides read TGTGCCAGCAGTAATAGCGGGAGGCCACCCTACGAGCAGTACTTC. This sequence encodes CASSNSGRPPYEQYF.

The V call is TRBV7-6, the J call TRBJ2-7; D call uncertain. This CDR3 is built from 14 residues. The germline V and J ends were trimmed by 4 bases and 2 bases, with 12 bases remaining between them. Germline values: CDR1 SGHVS, CDR2 FNYEAQ. The CDR3 sequence: CASSSAGPAYEQYF. CDR3 sequence (DNA): TGTGCCAGCAGCTCCGCCGGGCCGGCCTACGAGCAGTACTTC.

The V gene is TRBV20-1, the J gene TRBJ2-1; 8 bases map to TRBD2. Germline values: CDR1 DFQATT, CDR2 SNEGSKA (reference sequence). Trimming at V came to 3 bases and at J to 4 bases, leaving 11 bases not matched to a gene. This CDR3 has 16 amino acids. The CDR3 DNA sequence: TGCAGTGCTAGGAGTGTGACCGGGAGGGGATACAATGAGCAGTTCTTC. This codes for CSARSVTGRGYNEQFF.

This clonotype was picked up a small number of times. Written as DNA, the CDR3 is TGTGCCAGCAGTCGGACTAGCGGAGTCACAGATACGCAGTATTTT. As protein: CASSRTSGVTDTQYF. V usage is TRBV7-2 and J usage is TRBJ2-3, with 10 bases aligning to TRBD2. This CDR3 spans 15 amino acids. The V and J ends lost 6 bases and 2 bases, in that order; junction bases with no gene match: 5. Germline lookup yields CDR1 SGHTA and CDR2 FQGNSA.

The rearrangement uses TRBV3-1 and TRBJ2-1, with D perhaps matching TRBD1 (5 bases). The CDR3 contains 14 residues. V was cut by 1 base and J by 4 bases, with 8 bases left in between. Germline V gives CDR1 LGHDT, CDR2 YNNKEL (reference sequence). CDR3 DNA sequence: TGTGCCAGCAGCCAAGCGACAGCGTACAATGAGCAGTTCTTC. Amino acid sequence: CASSQATAYNEQFF.

The V call is TRBV12-3 or TRBV12-4, the J call TRBJ2-1, with TRBD2 identical over 9 bases. The CDR3 contains 16 residues. V lost 6 bases, J lost 1 base, and 7 bases stayed unmatched. The CDR3 DNA reads TGTGCCAGCAGGTTGACTAGCGGACCTTCCTACAATGAGCAGTTCTTC. It is translated as CASRLTSGPSYNEQFF.

The chain uses TRBV3-1 and TRBJ2-3; D remains unclear. V lost 0 bases and J lost 4, with 5 bases in between. Germline CDR1 reads LGHDT; CDR2 reads YNNKEL (reference sequence). This CDR3 contains 13 residues. CDR3 amino acids: CASSQDLSDTQYF. In DNA form, the CDR3 reads TGTGCCAGCAGCCAAGATCTCTCAGATACGCAGTATTTT.

CDR3 DNA: TGTGCCAGCAGTCCAGACCTCGGGGGCGTCTATGGCTACACCTTC. Amino acid sequence: CASSPDLGGVYGYTF. The chain carries TRBV27 and TRBJ1-2; tentatively, D is TRBD1 (6 bases). Trimming removed 5 bases at V and 4 bases at J, with 17 bases between. The length of the CDR3 is 15 residues. The germline CDR1 and CDR2 sequences are MNHEY and SMNVEV (reference sequence).

The rearrangement links TRBV19 to TRBJ2-6; no reliable D call. V was clipped by 7 bases and J by 0 bases, with 10 bases between them. CDR1 is LNHDA, CDR2 SQIVND, per germline (reference sequence). The CDR3 contains 15 residues. CDR3 DNA sequence: TGTGCCAGTATGGGCACCTACTCTGGGGCCAACGTCCTGACTTTC. Translation gives CASMGTYSGANVLTF.

This clonotype was seen a handful of times. V gene TRBV5-1 combines with J gene TRBJ2-7; TRBD1 matches at 7 bases. J gave up 6 bases and V 4 bases, and 10 bases lay outside the gene matches. Germline values: CDR1 SGHRS, CDR2 YFSETQ. The CDR3 spans 14 residues. The CDR3 region is CASSLTATGFEQYF. DNA for the CDR3: TGCGCCAGCAGCCTTACCGCGACAGGGTTCGAGCAGTACTTC.

The chain is built from TRBV5-1 and TRBJ2-2; the D call may be TRBD1 or TRBD2 (6 bases each). Deletions cut 4 bases from V and 7 bases from J, with 14 bases between. Germline V gives CDR1 SGHRS, CDR2 YFSETQ. This CDR3 has 14 residues. The CDR3 nucleotides are TGCGCCAGCAGCCCGGGACAAGCGGGCGGGGAGCTGTTTTTT. Protein: CASSPGQAGGELFF.

The chain has TRBV5-5 and TRBJ2-2; possible D gene TRBD2, 5 bases. CDR1 and CDR2 (germline): SGHKS, YYEKEE (reference sequence). V was cut by 4 bases and J by 4 bases, with 14 bases left in between. The CDR3 consists of 15 residues. CDR3 sequence (DNA): TGTGCCAGCAGCCTCGCCGGGGTTACCACCGGGGAGCTGTTTTTT. Translating it yields CASSLAGVTTGELFF.

Ten or more counts support this clonotype. This chain links TRBV5-4 with TRBJ1-2; D remains ambiguous. Trimming removed 0 bases from V and 4 bases from J, with 10 bases in between. There are 14 residues in the CDR3. Germline CDR1 and CDR2: SGHNT and YYREEE (reference sequence). The CDR3 is CASSLVGGAYGYTF. Written as DNA, the CDR3 is TGTGCCAGCAGCTTGGTGGGCGGAGCCTATGGCTACACCTTC.

This clonotype has a handful of counts. V usage is TRBV20-1 and J usage is TRBJ2-5; D remains unclear. The CDR3 has 15 amino acids. The V end was cut by 5 bases, the J end by 3 bases, with 19 bases between. Germline V gives CDR1 DFQATT, CDR2 SNEGSKA (reference sequence). The CDR3 here is CSAYTRGRAKETQYF. The CDR3, as DNA: TGCAGTGCTTACACAAGAGGCCGGGCCAAAGAGACCCAGTACTTC.

V usage is TRBV14 and J usage is TRBJ1-2; no clear D gene. V lost 0 bases, J lost 4 bases, and 6 bases lay in between. The CDR3 contains 13 residues. Germline loops: CDR1 SGHDN, CDR2 FVKESK. The CDR3 DNA reads as TGTGCCAGCAGCCAAGAACCGCTCTATGGCTACACCTTC. Encoded protein: CASSQEPLYGYTF. Supplemented by reference TRBV14 and TRBJ1-2, the full variable domain reads EAGVTQFPSHSVIEKGQTVTLRCDPISGHDNLYWYRRVMGKEIKFLLHFVKESKQDESGMPNNRFLAERTGGTYSTLKVQPAELEDSGVYFCASSQEPLYGYTFGSGTRLTVV.

Ten or more counts support this clonotype. The chain carries TRBV5-1 and TRBJ2-2; perhaps TRBD1 as D (6 bases). The CDR3 length is 15 residues. Trimming took off 4 bases at V and 4 bases at J, with 14 bases between the two ends. Germline CDR1 SGHRS, CDR2 YFSETQ. As DNA, the CDR3 is TGCGCCAGCAGCCAGACAGGTGGGACCACCGGGGAGCTGTTTTTT. This encodes CASSQTGGTTGELFF.

This clonotype came up a few times. The rearrangement joins TRBV4-2 to TRBJ1-5; D is perhaps TRBD1 (6 bases). This CDR3 has 17 amino acids. The V and J ends lost 6 bases and 1 base respectively, with 19 bases between them. Germline V CDR1 and CDR2: LGHNA, YNFKEQ. CDR3 coding DNA: TGTGCCAGCAGTCCTTTGGGGGGCGCGGAGAGCAATCAGCCCCAGCATTTT. Protein sequence: CASSPLGGAESNQPQHF.

The chain recombines TRBV20-1 with TRBJ1-6, with TRBD1 matching 8 bases. The germline V gene has CDR1 DFQATT and CDR2 SNEGSKA (reference sequence). The ends lost 6 bases at V and 10 bases at J; junction bases unmatched: 11. The CDR3 totals 14 residues. CDR3 bases: TGCAGTGCCGTACTACAGGGGGGGGACTCACCCCTCCACTTT. Translating gives CSAVLQGGDSPLHF.